The sequence of this T cell receptor beta chain was determined in a study of T cell repertoires in cytomegalovirus infection (dated by TCRdb to about 2019). Concerning the study at large: Peptide stimulations targeted recently identified HLA-C-restricted CMV epitopes, whose presentation resists viral immunomodulation, together with well-studied HLA-B-restricted epitopes. Donor HLA type was relevant to the analysis, because carriage of CMV infection together with the matching HLA type was indicated by public TCR beta signatures. Overall study results and their limits: Carriers of CMV infection plus the relevant HLA type were discriminated by the cumulative frequency of public TCR beta family members in the study cohort and in an independent approximately 400-donor cohort. The ex vivo response was dominated by HLA-C-restricted CMV-specific TCR beta clonotypes, which also provided the single most frequent clonotype in two of eight donors.

The data were produced on an Illumina HiSeq 1500. TCRdb reprocessed the public reads (quality trimming at Q25 with fastp, clone calling with MiXCR) and kept in-frame beta chains. One record per CDR3 amino acid sequence lists the most common genes and DNA. The sample yields about 350,000 distinct CDR3 sequences; about 32% were counted once. Of the sample, about 13% falls within the top ten clones. There are many counts of this clonotype. The antigen it recognizes is unknown. Qualities for individual bases were not recorded, and no much larger clone is one base off. The CDR3 covers 12 residues, taking in both the cysteine and the phenylalanine. The CDR3 DNA has 36 bases and is translated from base 1. Based on the germline V gene (reference sequence), the CDR1 and CDR2 sequences are LGHDT and YNNKEL. V loses 2 bases, J loses 10 bases, and the germline ends lie 9 bases apart. This specimen's treatment or condition label, interpreted: in vitro stimulation with specific CMV peptide epitopes to enrich CMV-specific T cells.

This sequence was found in a human donor in good health (CMV status not recorded). Some clones in this sample may be carry-over from other donors' samples. The chain was built from TRBV3-1 and TRBJ2-1; there is no confident call for the D gene. The material sequenced was cultured PBMCs, taken from culture after CMV antigen stimulation. The sequenced DNA: TGTGCCAGCAGCCAACGGGCCGGGGAGCAGTTCTTC. It is translated as CASSQRAGEQFF.